The next 14 T cell receptor beta chains were all read from a single sample in a study of control samples from healthy donors and cancer patients. The data were produced by immunoSEQ multiplex PCR, yet TCRdb's version contains in-frame clones alone and is incomplete. Of about 120,000 clones listed, around 89% were seen once; the top ten hold 40%. Sequencing was carried out using blood. These receptor sequences come from a man aged 50-59 years in good health.

The V and J genes are TRBV7-2 and TRBJ2-2; maybe TRBD2 (6 bases). The germline V and J ends were trimmed by 1 base and 5 bases, with 11 bases remaining between them. The CDR3 is made up of 15 amino acids. From germline, CDR1 is SGHTA and CDR2 FQGNSA. The CDR3 DNA is TGTGCCAGCAGCTTAGGCGGGGCTCGGACCGGGGAGCTGTTTTTT. As protein: CASSLGGARTGELFF.

The chain recombines TRBV9 with TRBJ2-7; 11 nucleotides match TRBD1. The CDR3 has 15 amino acids. CDR1 and CDR2 from the germline V gene are SGDLS and YYNGEE. The ends lost 3 bases at V and 1 base at J; junction bases unmatched: 3. The DNA for the CDR3 is TGTGCCAGCAGCGCGGGACAGGGGGTTTCCTACGAGCAGTACTTC. Translating it yields CASSAGQGVSYEQYF.

The chain is built from TRBV20-1 and TRBJ2-3, with D possibly matching TRBD1 (6 bases). Trimming stripped 3 bases from V and 2 bases from J, with 9 bases between. The CDR3 has 13 amino acids. Germline V gives CDR1 DFQATT, CDR2 SNEGSKA (reference sequence). CDR3 residues: CSASTGLTDTQYF. In DNA, the CDR3 is TGCAGTGCTAGTACAGGGCTCACAGATACGCAGTATTTT.

V and J are TRBV11-1 and TRBJ2-3, with TRBD1 matching over 9 bases. Germline CDR1 and CDR2: SGHAT and FQDESV (reference sequence). After removal of 4 bases from V and 4 bases from J, the junction contained 3 bases not matched to a gene. The CDR3 length is 14 residues. The CDR3 nucleotides are TGTGCCAGCAGCTCTCGACAGGGGGCAGATACGCAGTATTTT. Its protein is CASSSRQGADTQYF. Full variable domain (outside the CDR3, taken from reference TRBV11-1 and TRBJ2-3): EAEVAQSPRYKITEKSQAVAFWCDPISGHATLYWYRQILGQGPELLVQFQDESVVDDSQLPKDRFSAERLKGVDSTLKIQPAELGDSAMYLCASSSRQGADTQYFGPGTRLTVL.

The J gene is TRBJ2-7, the V gene TRBV2; 7 positions match TRBD1. The V gene's germline CDR1 is SNHLY and CDR2 FYNNEI. The V segment lost 4 bases and the J segment 5 bases; nucleotides outside the gene matches: 8. The CDR3 sequence is 14 residues long. The CDR3 protein is CASSGGTAVDEQYF. The CDR3 bases are TGTGCCAGCAGTGGTGGGACAGCTGTGGACGAGCAGTACTTC.

This clone was counted once. This chain joins TRBV5-1 and TRBJ2-6; no definite D call. The V end lost 2 bases, the J end lost 4 bases, and 13 bases lay between the germline ends. The CDR3 has 16 residues. CDR1 and CDR2 (germline): SGHRS, YFSETQ. The DNA for the CDR3 is TGCGCCAGCAGCTTTCCCCCCCCTTCCGGGGCCAACGTCCTGACTTTC. Translation gives CASSFPPPSGANVLTF. Full variable domain (rest looked up from reference TRBV5-1 and TRBJ2-6): KAGVTQTPRYLIKTRGQQVTLSCSPISGHRSVSWYQQTPGQGLQFLFEYFSETQRNKGNFPGRFSGRQFSNSRSEMNVSTLELGDSALYLCASSFPPPSGANVLTFGAGSRLTVL.

This rearrangement joins TRBV5-1 to TRBJ2-7; 8 nucleotides match TRBD2. Germline trimming cut 2 bases from V and 2 bases from J; bases unmatched to any gene: 3. CDR1 is SGHRS, CDR2 YFSETQ, per germline. The CDR3 is 14 amino acids. Written as DNA, the CDR3 is TGCGCCAGCAGCTTCGGGGGGGCGGCCTACGAGCAGTACTTC. It yields the protein CASSFGGAAYEQYF.

Details on this clone: At one end, the junction sequence differs from germline, possibly due to a read error. The chain recombines TRBV4-1 with TRBJ2-3; 8 positions match TRBD2. From germline, CDR1 is MGHRA and CDR2 YSYEKL. The CDR3 length is 21 residues. CDR3: CASRQDRESLGGGRGADTQYF. For the CDR3, the DNA is TGCGCCAGCCGCCAAGATCGGGAAAGTTTGGGCGGGGGGCGGGGGGCAGATACGCAGTATTTT.

V usage is TRBV19 and J usage is TRBJ1-2; a weak D match, TRBD1 (5 bases). With 10 bases removed from V and 10 bases from J, the gap between germline ends came to 19 bases. The germline V gene encodes CDR1 LNHDA and CDR2 SQIVND (reference sequence). This CDR3 region has 12 residues. CDR3 protein: CATTGGESLYTF. As DNA, the CDR3 is TGTGCCACCACTGGGGGGGAGAGCCTCTACACCTTC.

The chain couples TRBV7-2 to TRBJ1-1; D is undetermined. Germline V gene sequence: CDR1 SGHTA, CDR2 FQGNSA. The CDR3 loop spans 12 amino acids. The ends were cut back, 5 bases at V and 4 bases at J, with 8 bases in the middle. CDR3 DNA sequence: TGTGCCAGCAGCAGGGATTCCACTGAAGCTTTCTTT. Its protein is CASSRDSTEAFF.

The chain couples TRBV19 to TRBJ1-4; D remains unclear. V lost 3 bases to trimming and J lost 3 bases, with 20 bases between them. CDR3 length: 18 amino acids. Per germline, CDR1 LNHDA and CDR2 SQIVND (reference sequence). The CDR3 region is CASSIHGMGRGSNEKLFF. As DNA, the CDR3 is TGTGCCAGTAGTATCCATGGCATGGGCCGGGGATCTAATGAAAAACTGTTTTTT.

The chain carries TRBV20-1 and TRBJ1-5, with TRBD1 as a possible D gene (6 bases). CDR1 is DFQATT, CDR2 SNEGSKA, per germline (reference sequence). V shed 3 bases and J shed 4 bases, with 22 bases lying between them. CDR3 length: 17 amino acids. In DNA, the CDR3 is TGCAGTGCTAGTGCTCTTAGGGGGTCGGGGGGAAATCAGCCCCAGCATTTT. Amino acids: CSASALRGSGGNQPQHF.

The V call is TRBV5-4, the J call TRBJ1-1; 8 bases line up with TRBD1. CDR3 length: 13 residues. From germline, CDR1 is SGHNT and CDR2 YYREEE (reference sequence). V shed 1 base and J 4 bases; nucleotides not matched to a gene: 0. CDR3 in amino acids: CASSLTGGTEAFF. The CDR3, as DNA: TGTGCCAGCAGCTTGACAGGGGGCACTGAAGCTTTCTTT.

The chain joins TRBV4-1 to TRBJ2-2; no definite D call. Trimming cost V 6 bases and J 0 bases, with 14 bases left between them. This CDR3 contains 16 residues. Germline CDR1 reads MGHRA; CDR2 reads YSYEKL. CDR3: CASRDTRVTNTGELFF. The CDR3 bases are TGCGCCAGCAGGGATACAAGGGTAACGAACACCGGGGAGCTGTTTTTT.